The TCR beta chain under discussion was sequenced for a study of human T cells and chemical hapten exposure. Background on the study: Doses of diphenylcyclopropenone went to the patients' scalps weekly throughout the roughly 25-week study.

This clonotype occurred a few times. As the library was built, unique molecular identifiers were attached to individual cDNA molecules. TCRdb processed the RACE reads anew with MiXCR; each CDR3 protein has one entry. This table holds approximately 90,000 distinct CDR3 sequences, 25% to 30% found once. The CDR3 sequence is 11 residues long. V gave up 5 bases and J gave up 8 bases, with 7 bases separating them. CDR1 and CDR2 (germline): LGHNT, FRNRAP. Specified time point: patch test 3, about 24 weeks after DPC sensitization. Noted treatment: therapeutic diphenylcyclopropenone sensitization with weekly scalp DPC.

The sequence was collected from a man aged 35 to 55 with alopecia areata. Some clones in this sample may be carry-over from other donors' samples. The chain recombines TRBV12-5 with TRBJ2-1, with TRBD1 as a possible D gene (5 bases). Sequencing used whole blood, obtained in connection with sensitization to the hapten diphenylcyclopropenone (DPC). The CDR3 loop reads CASGLRDEQFF. The CDR3 DNA sequence: TGTGCTAGTGGTCTCAGGGATGAGCAGTTCTTC.